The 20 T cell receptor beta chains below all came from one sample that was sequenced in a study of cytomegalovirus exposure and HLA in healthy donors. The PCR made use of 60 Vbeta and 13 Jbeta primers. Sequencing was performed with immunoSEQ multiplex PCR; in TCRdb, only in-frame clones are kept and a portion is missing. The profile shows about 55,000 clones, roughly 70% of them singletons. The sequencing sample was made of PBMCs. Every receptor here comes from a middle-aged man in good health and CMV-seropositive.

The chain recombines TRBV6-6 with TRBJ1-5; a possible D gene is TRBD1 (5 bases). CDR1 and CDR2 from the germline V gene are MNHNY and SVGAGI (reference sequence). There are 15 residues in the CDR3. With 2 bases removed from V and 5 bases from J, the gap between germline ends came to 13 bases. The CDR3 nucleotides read TGTGCCAGCAGTTACGGGGGGACGGGGGATCAGCCCCAGCATTTT. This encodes CASSYGGTGDQPQHF.

In nucleotides, the CDR3 is TGCGCCAGCAGCCCCACCGCCTCTAGCGGGGGGGGAACAGATACGCAGTATTTT. Translation: CASSPTASSGGGTDTQYF. The rearrangement links TRBV5-1 to TRBJ2-3; 12 nucleotides line up with TRBD2. V trimming: 4 bases; J trimming: 3 bases; junction bases outside the gene matches: 12. This CDR3 has 18 amino acids. Germline V gene data show CDR1 as SGHRS and CDR2 as YFSETQ. The full variable domain, rest sourced from reference TRBV5-1 and TRBJ2-3, is KAGVTQTPRYLIKTRGQQVTLSCSPISGHRSVSWYQQTPGQGLQFLFEYFSETQRNKGNFPGRFSGRQFSNSRSEMNVSTLELGDSALYLCASSPTASSGGGTDTQYFGPGTRLTVL.

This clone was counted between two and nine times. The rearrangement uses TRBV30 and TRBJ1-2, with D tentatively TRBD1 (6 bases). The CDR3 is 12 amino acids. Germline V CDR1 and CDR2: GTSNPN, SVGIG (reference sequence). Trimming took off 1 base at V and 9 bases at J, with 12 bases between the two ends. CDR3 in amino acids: CAWSGQANSYTF. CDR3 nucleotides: TGTGCCTGGAGTGGACAGGCCAATAGCTACACCTTC.

CDR3 DNA: TGTGCCTGGTCTAGCGGACTAGCGGGGACCAATGAGCAGTTCTTC. This translates into CAWSSGLAGTNEQFF. This chain links TRBV30 with TRBJ2-1, with TRBD2 matching over 12 bases. Trimming at V came to 5 bases and at J to 6 bases, leaving 8 bases not matched to a gene. This CDR3 region has 15 residues. Germline lookup yields CDR1 GTSNPN and CDR2 SVGIG (reference sequence).

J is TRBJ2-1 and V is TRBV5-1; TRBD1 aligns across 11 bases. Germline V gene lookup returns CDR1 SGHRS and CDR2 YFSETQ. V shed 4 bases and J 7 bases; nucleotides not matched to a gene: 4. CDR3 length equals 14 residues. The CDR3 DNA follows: TGCGCCAGCAGCCAGGGACAGGGGGGAAATGAGCAGTTCTTC. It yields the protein CASSQGQGGNEQFF. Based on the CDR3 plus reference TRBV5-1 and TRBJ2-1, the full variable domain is KAGVTQTPRYLIKTRGQQVTLSCSPISGHRSVSWYQQTPGQGLQFLFEYFSETQRNKGNFPGRFSGRQFSNSRSEMNVSTLELGDSALYLCASSQGQGGNEQFFGPGTRLTVL.

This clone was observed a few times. CDR3 residues: CASSVGDGGDSYEQYF. CDR3 DNA: TGTGCCAGCAGCGTAGGGGACGGGGGGGATTCCTACGAGCAGTACTTC. The V and J genes are TRBV9 and TRBJ2-7; 8 positions agree with TRBD2. The CDR3 runs 16 residues. V was clipped by 0 bases and J by 1 base; unmatched bases: 6. Germline V gene data show CDR1 as SGDLS and CDR2 as YYNGEE.

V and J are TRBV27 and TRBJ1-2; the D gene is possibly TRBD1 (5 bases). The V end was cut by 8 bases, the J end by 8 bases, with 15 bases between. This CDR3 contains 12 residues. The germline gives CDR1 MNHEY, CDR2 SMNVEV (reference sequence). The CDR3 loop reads CASRSTGGGYTF. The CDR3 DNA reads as TGTGCCAGCCGGTCGACTGGGGGGGGCTACACCTTC.

The CDR3 loop reads CASSRALAGEETQYF. The CDR3 nucleotides are TGTGCCAGCAGCCGGGCGTTAGCGGGGGAAGAGACCCAGTACTTC. The rearrangement links TRBV7-2 to TRBJ2-5; 9 bases match TRBD2. The V gene end was trimmed by 5 bases and the J gene end by 3 bases; junction bases not matched to a gene: 7. CDR3 size: 15 residues. Per germline, CDR1 SGHTA and CDR2 FQGNSA.

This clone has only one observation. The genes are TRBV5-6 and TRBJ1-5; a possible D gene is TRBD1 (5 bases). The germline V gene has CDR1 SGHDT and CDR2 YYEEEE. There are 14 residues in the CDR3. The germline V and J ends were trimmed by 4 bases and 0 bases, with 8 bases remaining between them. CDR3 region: CASSKTDSNQPQHF. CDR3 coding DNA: TGTGCCAGCAGCAAGACAGATAGCAATCAGCCCCAGCATTTT. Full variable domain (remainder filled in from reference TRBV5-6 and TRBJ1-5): DAGVTQSPTHLIKTRGQQVTLRCSPKSGHDTVSWYQQALGQGPQFIFQYYEEEERQRGNFPDRFSGHQFPNYSSELNVNALLLGDSALYLCASSKTDSNQPQHFGDGTRLSIL.

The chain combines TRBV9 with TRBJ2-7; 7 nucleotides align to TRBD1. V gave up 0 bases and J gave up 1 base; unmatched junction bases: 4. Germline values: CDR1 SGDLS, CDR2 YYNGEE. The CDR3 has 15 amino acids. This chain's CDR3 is CASSVDRGLSYEQYF. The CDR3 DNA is TGTGCCAGCAGCGTAGACAGGGGTCTTTCCTACGAGCAGTACTTC.

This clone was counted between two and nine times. The CDR3 protein is CASSPDRNHYEQYF. The CDR3 coding sequence is TGTGCCAGCTCACCTGACAGGAACCACTACGAGCAGTACTTC. V is TRBV18 and J is TRBJ2-7, with TRBD1 as a possible D gene (6 bases). CDR1 is KGHSH, CDR2 LQKENI, per germline. The CDR3 spans 14 residues. V was cut by 3 bases and J by 3 bases, with 12 bases left in between.

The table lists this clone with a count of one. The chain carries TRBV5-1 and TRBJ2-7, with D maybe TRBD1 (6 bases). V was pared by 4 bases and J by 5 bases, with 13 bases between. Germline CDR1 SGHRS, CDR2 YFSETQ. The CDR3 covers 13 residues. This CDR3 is CASSPPQGNEQYF. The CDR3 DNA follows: TGCGCCAGCAGCCCGCCACAGGGAAACGAGCAGTACTTC.

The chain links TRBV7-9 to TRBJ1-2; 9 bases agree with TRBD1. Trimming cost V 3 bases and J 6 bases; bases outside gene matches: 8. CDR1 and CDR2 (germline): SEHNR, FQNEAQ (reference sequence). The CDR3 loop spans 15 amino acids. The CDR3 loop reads CASSLDLGTGHGYTF. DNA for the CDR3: TGTGCCAGCAGCTTGGACTTAGGGACAGGGCATGGCTACACCTTC.

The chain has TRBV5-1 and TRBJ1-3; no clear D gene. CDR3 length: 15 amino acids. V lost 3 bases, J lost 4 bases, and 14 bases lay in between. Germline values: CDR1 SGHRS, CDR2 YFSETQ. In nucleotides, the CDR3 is TGCGCCAGCAGCTCGGAACCTCAGAGGGGAAACACCATATATTTT. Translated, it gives CASSSEPQRGNTIYF.

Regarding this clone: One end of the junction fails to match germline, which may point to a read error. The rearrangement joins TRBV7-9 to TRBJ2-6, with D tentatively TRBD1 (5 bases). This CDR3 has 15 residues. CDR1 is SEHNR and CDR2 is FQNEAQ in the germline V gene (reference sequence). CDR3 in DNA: TGTGCCAGCAGCTTAACGGAATCTGGGGCCAACGTCCTGGCTTTC. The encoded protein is CASSLTESGANVLAF.

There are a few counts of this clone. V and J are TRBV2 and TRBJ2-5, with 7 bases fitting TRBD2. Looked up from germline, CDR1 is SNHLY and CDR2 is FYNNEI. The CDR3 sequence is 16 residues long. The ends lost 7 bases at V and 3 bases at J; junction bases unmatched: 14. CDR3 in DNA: TGTGCCAGCAAAGCCAGGGACTACCCTCGCGAAGAGACCCAGTACTTC. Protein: CASKARDYPREETQYF.

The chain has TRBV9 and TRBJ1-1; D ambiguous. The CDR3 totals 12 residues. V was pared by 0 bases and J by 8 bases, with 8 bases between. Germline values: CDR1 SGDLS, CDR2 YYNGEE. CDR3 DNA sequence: TGTGCCAGCAGCGTAGTCGAGGGAGAAGCTTTCTTT. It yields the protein CASSVVEGEAFF.

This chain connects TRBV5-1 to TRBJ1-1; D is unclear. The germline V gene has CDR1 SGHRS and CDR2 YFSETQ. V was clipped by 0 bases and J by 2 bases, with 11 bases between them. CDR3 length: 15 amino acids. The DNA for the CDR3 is TGCGCCAGCAGCTTGGGGGCAGGTGCAAACACTGAAGCTTTCTTT. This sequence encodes CASSLGAGANTEAFF.

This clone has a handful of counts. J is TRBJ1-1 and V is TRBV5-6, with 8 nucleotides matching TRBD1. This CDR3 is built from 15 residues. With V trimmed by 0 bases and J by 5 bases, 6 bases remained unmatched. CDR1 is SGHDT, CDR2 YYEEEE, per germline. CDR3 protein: CASSLGYRGGTEAFF. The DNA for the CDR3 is TGTGCCAGCAGCTTGGGTTACAGGGGGGGAACTGAAGCTTTCTTT.

CDR3 amino acids: CASSSSRSSYGYTF. CDR3 sequence (DNA): TGTGCCAGCAGCTCAAGTCGGAGCTCCTATGGCTACACCTTC. The V gene is TRBV7-2, the J gene TRBJ1-2; D unresolved. Deletions cut 4 bases from V and 4 bases from J, with 13 bases between. Germline assignment: CDR1 SGHTA and CDR2 FQGNSA. This CDR3 has 14 amino acids.